This T cell receptor (beta chain) is drawn from a study of T cell changes during pregnancy in multiple sclerosis (dated by TCRdb to 2018 to 2020). In terms of the full investigation: Changes in the T cell repertoire over the course of pregnancy were examined in this study in women with multiple sclerosis.

The CDR3 runs 17 residues from the cysteine to the phenylalanine. Left in the record is the CDR3 DNA by itself, 51 bases read in frame from the first base. CDR1 SGHTA and CDR2 FQGNSA are derived from the germline V gene. Trimming accounts for 5 bases at V and 9 bases at J, while the number of junction bases matched to no gene is 18. The library was prepared using the immunoSEQ multiplex PCR assay. TCRdb carries this immuneACCESS record with in-frame sequences only. Its versions omit some clonotypes, under half of them owing to an unresolved V gene in the studies checked, with the rest unexplained. This sample lists around 29,000 clones; around nine tenths were detected once. The top ten clones comprise approximately 6% of the sample. A word on this clone: What antigen it recognizes has not been identified. No base quality values were provided; no much bigger clone lies one nucleotide off.

This TCR came from a female donor with multiple sclerosis, enrolled in a pregnancy study. Source: CD8+ T cells from peripheral blood mononuclear cells, taken before pregnancy. The chain couples TRBV7-2 to TRBJ2-1, and TRBD2 aligns with 8 junction nucleotides. Here is the DNA: TGTGCCAGCAGCGTCAACCAAGGACTAGCCGTTTTTGGTGAGCAGTTCTTC. It specifies CASSVNQGLAVFGEQFF.